This section outlines one T cell receptor (beta chain) sequence together with its context. The entry originates in a study of blood T cell repertoires in COVID-19. Measured with immunoSEQ multiplex PCR; TCRdb has only the in-frame clones, and not every one. Of 45,000 to 65,000 clones listed, 80% to 90% were seen once; the top ten hold over 4%. The V gene's germline CDR1 is SGHRS and CDR2 YFSETQ. Unmatched junction bases numbered 12, after V lost 4 bases and J lost 8 bases. The CDR3 has 16 amino acids. Sequenced sample: peripheral blood. The chain is built from TRBV5-1 and TRBJ2-1; 10 bases are a match to TRBD2. This TCR was recovered from a man between 60 and 75 years old with active COVID-19. The DNA for the CDR3 is TGCGCCAGCAGCCCTTCCCCTAGCGGGAGTAATCATGAGCAGTTCTTC. Amino acid sequence: CASSPSPSGSNHEQFF. The full variable domain, its missing parts supplied by reference TRBV5-1 and TRBJ2-1, is KAGVTQTPRYLIKTRGQQVTLSCSPISGHRSVSWYQQTPGQGLQFLFEYFSETQRNKGNFPGRFSGRQFSNSRSEMNVSTLELGDSALYLCASSPSPSGSNHEQFFGPGTRLTVL.